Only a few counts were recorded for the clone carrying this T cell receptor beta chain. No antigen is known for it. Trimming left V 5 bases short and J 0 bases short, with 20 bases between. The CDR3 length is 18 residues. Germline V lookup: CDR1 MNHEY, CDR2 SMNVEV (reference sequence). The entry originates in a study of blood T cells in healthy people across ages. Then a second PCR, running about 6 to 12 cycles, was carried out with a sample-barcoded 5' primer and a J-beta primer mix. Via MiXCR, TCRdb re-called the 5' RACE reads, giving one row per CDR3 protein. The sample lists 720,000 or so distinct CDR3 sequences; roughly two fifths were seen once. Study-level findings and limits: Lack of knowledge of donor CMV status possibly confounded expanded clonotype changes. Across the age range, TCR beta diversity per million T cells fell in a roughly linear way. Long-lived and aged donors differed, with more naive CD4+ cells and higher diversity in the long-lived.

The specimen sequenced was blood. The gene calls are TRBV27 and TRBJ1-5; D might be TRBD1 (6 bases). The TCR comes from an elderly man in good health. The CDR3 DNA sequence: TGTGCCAGCAGTCCGAACTCGGGTAGGGGGTATAGCAATCAGCCCCAGCATTTT. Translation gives CASSPNSGRGYSNQPQHF.